What follows is one T cell receptor (beta chain) and its context. Some clones are missing from TCRdb's copy, which holds only in-frame ones; the method was immunoSEQ multiplex PCR. Of roughly 340,000 clones in the sample, approximately 88% were seen once. During active infection, Seattle patients enrolled and were then monitored through disease. Germline CDR1 reads MGHDK; CDR2 reads SYGVNS. The germline V and J ends were trimmed by 3 bases and 4 bases, with 10 bases remaining between them. CDR3 length equals 14 residues. The sample originates from a study of blood T cell repertoires in COVID-19. Study as a whole: Spain, Italy and the United States supplied samples that represented acute and convalescent COVID-19. The cDNA or gDNA used as material had been derived from T cells, B-cell-depleted T cells, or PBMCs.

The chain joins TRBV25-1 to TRBJ2-1; a weak D match, TRBD1 (6 bases). The specimen sequenced was peripheral blood. This clonotype originated in a woman aged 30 to 39 with COVID-19, enrolled during active disease. The CDR3 DNA is TGTGCCAGCAGTGACGTCAGGGGATACAATGAGCAGTTCTTC. It codes for CASSDVRGYNEQFF.